The sequence of this T cell receptor (beta chain) was determined in a study of blood T cells in healthy people across ages. The CDR3 runs 13 residues. Germline V gene lookup returns CDR1 SQVTM and CDR2 ANQGSEA. Trimming stripped 4 bases from V and 0 bases from J, with 9 bases between. The authors ran a second PCR of 7 to 11 cycles using a sample-barcoded 5' primer and a J-beta primer mix. In TCRdb, the 5' RACE reads were re-called with MiXCR into one record per CDR3 protein. The sample has approximately 780,000 distinct CDR3 sequences, 25% to 30% seen once. In addition, the sample was reused for a study of T cells of mothers and their children.

The sequenced material came from blood. This TCR was recovered from a boy between 10 and 17 years old in good health. The rearrangement links TRBV29-1 to TRBJ1-1; D remains ambiguous. The CDR3 protein is CSVGNEMNTEAFF. The CDR3 region has the DNA TGCAGCGTTGGCAACGAGATGAACACTGAAGCTTTCTTT.